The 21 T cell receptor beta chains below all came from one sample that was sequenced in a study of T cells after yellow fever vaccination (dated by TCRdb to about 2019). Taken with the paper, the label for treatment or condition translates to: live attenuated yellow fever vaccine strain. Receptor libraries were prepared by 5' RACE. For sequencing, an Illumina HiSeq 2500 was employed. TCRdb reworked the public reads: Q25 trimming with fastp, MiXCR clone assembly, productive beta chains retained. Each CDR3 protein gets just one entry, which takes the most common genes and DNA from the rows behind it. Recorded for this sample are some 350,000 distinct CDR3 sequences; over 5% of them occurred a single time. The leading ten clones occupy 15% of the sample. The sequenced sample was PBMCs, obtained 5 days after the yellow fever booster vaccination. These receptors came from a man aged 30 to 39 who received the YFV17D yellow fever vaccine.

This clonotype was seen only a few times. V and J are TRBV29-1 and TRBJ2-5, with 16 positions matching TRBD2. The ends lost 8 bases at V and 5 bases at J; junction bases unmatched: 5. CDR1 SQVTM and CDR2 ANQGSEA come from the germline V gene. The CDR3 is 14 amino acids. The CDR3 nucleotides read TGCAGCTCGGGACTAGCGGGAGGGAGGGAGACCCAGTACTTC. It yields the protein CSSGLAGGRETQYF.

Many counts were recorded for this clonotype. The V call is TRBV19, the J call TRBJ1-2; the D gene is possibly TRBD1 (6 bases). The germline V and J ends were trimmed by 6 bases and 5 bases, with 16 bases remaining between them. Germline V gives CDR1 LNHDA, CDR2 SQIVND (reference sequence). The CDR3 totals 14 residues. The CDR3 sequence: CASSFDPRGYGYTF. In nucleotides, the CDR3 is TGTGCCAGTAGCTTTGATCCAAGGGGGTATGGCTACACCTTC.

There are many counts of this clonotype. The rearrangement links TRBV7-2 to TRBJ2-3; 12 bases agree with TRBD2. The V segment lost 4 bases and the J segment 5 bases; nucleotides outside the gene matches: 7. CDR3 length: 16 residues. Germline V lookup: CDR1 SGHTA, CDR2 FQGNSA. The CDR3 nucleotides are TGTGCCAGCAGCTCTAGGACTAGCGGGATTGTAGATACGCAGTATTTT. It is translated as CASSSRTSGIVDTQYF.

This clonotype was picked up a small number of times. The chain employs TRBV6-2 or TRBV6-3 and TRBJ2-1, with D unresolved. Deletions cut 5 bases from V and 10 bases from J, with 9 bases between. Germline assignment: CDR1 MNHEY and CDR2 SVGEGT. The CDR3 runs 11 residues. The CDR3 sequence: CASSQVLEQFF. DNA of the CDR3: TGTGCCAGCAGTCAAGTCCTAGAGCAGTTCTTC.

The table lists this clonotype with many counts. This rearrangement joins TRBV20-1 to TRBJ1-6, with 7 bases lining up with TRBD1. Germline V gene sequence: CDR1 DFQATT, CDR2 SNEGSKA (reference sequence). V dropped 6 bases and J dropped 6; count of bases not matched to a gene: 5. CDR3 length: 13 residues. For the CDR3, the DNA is TGCAGTGCCAAGGGGACAGTTAATTCACCCCTCCACTTT. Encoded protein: CSAKGTVNSPLHF.

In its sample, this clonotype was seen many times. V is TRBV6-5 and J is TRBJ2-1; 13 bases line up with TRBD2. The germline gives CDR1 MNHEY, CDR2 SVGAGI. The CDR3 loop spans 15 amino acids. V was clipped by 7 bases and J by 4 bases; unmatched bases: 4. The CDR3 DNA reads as TGTGCCAGCACCGGGACTAGCGGGACTTACAATGAGCAGTTCTTC. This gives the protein CASTGTSGTYNEQFF.

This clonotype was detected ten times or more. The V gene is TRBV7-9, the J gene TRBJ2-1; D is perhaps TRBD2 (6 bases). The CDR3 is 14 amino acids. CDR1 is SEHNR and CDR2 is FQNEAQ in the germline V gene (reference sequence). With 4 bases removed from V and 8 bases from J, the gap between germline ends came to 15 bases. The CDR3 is CASSWGGTRDEQFF. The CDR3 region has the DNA TGTGCCAGCAGCTGGGGCGGGACTCGGGATGAGCAGTTCTTC.

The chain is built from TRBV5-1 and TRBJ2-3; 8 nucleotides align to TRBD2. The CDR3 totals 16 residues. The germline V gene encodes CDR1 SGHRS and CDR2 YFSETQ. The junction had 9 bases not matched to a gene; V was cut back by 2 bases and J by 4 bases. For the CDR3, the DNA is TGCGCCAGCAGCTTAGGCCCAGCGGGAGAAGCAGATACGCAGTATTTT. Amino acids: CASSLGPAGEADTQYF.

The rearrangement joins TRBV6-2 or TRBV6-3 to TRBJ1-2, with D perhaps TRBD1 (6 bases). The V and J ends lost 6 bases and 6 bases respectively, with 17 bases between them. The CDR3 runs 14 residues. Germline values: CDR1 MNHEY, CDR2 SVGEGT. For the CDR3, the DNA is TGTGCCAGCAGGGTCGACACAGGGACGAATGGCTACACCTTC. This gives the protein CASRVDTGTNGYTF.

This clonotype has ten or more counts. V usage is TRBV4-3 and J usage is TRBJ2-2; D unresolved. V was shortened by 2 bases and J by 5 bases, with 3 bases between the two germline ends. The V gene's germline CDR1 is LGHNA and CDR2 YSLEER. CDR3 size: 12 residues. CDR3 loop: CASSQRTGELFF. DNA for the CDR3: TGCGCCAGCAGCCAAAGGACCGGGGAGCTGTTTTTT.

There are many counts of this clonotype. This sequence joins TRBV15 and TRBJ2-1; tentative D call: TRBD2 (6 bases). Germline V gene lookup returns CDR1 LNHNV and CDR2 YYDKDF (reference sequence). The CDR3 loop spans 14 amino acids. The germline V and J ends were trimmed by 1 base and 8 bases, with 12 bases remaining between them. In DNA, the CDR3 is TGTGCCACCAGCAGAGTTAGCGGTTTAGATGAGCAGTTCTTC. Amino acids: CATSRVSGLDEQFF.

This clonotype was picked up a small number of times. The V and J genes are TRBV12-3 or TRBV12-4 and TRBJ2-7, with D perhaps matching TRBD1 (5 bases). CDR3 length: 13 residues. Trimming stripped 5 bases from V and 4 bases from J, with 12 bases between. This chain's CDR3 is CASSPDTYYEQYF. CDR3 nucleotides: TGTGCCAGCAGTCCGGACACGTATTACGAGCAGTACTTC.

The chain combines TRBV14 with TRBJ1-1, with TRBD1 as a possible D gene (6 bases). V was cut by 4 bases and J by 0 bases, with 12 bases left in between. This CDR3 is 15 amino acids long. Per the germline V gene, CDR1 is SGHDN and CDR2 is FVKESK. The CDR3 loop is CASSRNRAMNTEAFF. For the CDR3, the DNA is TGTGCCAGCAGCCGGAACAGGGCAATGAACACTGAAGCTTTCTTT.

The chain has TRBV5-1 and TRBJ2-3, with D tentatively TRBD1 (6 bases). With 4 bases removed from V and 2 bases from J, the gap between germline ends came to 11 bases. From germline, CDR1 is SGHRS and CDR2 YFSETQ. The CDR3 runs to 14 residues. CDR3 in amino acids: CASSLGTLTDTQYF. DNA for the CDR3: TGCGCCAGCAGCCTAGGGACACTCACAGATACGCAGTATTTT.

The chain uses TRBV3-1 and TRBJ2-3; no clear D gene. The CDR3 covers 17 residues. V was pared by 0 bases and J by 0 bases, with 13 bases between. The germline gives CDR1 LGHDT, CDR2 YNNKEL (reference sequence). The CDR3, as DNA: TGTGCCAGCAGCCAAGATCAAATCTTGTGGAGCACAGATACGCAGTATTTT. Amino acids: CASSQDQILWSTDTQYF.

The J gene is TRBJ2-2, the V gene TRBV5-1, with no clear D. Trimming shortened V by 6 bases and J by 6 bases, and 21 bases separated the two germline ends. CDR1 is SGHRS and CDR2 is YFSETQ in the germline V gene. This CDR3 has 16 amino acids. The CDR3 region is CASTIDAVGVAGELFF. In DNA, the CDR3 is TGCGCCAGCACCATTGACGCAGTGGGTGTCGCCGGGGAGCTGTTTTTT.

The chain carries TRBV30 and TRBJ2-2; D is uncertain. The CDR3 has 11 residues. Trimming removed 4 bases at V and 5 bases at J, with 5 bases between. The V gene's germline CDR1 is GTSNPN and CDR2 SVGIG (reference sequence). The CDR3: CAWTRTGELFF. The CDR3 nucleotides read TGTGCCTGGACTAGGACCGGGGAGCTGTTTTTT.

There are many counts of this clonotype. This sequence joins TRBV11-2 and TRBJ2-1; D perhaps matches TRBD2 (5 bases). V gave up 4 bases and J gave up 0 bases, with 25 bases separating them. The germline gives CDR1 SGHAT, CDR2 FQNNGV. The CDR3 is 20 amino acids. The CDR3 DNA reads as TGTGCCAGCAGCTCAAAAGACGTCTTAAGCGGTGAGAGCTCCTACAATGAGCAGTTCTTC. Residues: CASSSKDVLSGESSYNEQFF.

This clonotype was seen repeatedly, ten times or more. CDR3 in DNA: TGCAGTGCTAGAGAACAGAGAGTCAGCTACGAGCAGTACTTC. Its translation: CSAREQRVSYEQYF. V gene TRBV20-1 combines with J gene TRBJ2-7; D is undetermined. The CDR3 contains 14 residues. CDR1 and CDR2 (germline): DFQATT, SNEGSKA (reference sequence). V gave up 0 bases and J gave up 3 bases, with 12 bases separating them.

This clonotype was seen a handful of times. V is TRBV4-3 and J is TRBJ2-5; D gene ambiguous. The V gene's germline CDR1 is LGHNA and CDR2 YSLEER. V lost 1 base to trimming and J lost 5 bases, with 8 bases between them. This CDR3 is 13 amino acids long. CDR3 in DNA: TGCGCCAGCAGCCAAGGGGGATACGAGACCCAGTACTTC. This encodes CASSQGGYETQYF.

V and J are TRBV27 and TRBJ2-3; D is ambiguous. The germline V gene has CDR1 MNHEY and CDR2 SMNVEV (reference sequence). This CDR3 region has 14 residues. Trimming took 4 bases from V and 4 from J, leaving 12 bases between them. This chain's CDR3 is CASSSYQVPDTQYF. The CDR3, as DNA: TGTGCCAGCAGTTCCTACCAAGTCCCAGATACGCAGTATTTT.